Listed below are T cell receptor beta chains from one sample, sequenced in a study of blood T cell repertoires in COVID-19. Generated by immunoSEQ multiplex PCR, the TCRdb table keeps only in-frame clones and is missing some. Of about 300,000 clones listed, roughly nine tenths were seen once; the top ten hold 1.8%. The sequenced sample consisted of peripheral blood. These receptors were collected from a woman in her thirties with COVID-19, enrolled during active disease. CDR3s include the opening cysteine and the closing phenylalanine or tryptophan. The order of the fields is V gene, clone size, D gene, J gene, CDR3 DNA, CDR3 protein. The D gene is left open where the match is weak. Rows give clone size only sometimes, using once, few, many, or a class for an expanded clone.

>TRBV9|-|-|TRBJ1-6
TGTGCCAGCAGCGTATCGAGCTCCTATAATTCACCCCTCCACTTT
CASSVSSSYNSPLHF
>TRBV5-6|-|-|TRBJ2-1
TGTGCCAGCAGCTTGGACAGGCGTTACAATGAGCAGTTCTTC
CASSLDRRYNEQFF
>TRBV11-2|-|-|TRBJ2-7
TGTGCCAGCAGCTTAGCGGCCCGATTCGGGTGGTACTTC
CASSLAARFGWYF
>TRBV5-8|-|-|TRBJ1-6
TGTGCCAGCAGCTGGGCGGGGGGGAATTCACCCCTCCACTTT
CASSWAGGNSPLHF
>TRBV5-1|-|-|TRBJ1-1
TGCGCCAGGAGGGCGACAGGAACTATGAACACTGAAGCTTTCTTT
CARRATGTMNTEAFF
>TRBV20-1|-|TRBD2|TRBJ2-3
TGCAGTGCTAGTCTAGCGGGCAGCACAGATACGCAGTATTTT
CSASLAGSTDTQYF
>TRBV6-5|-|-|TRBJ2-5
TGTGCCAGCAGCCGGGGTTTGGGAGAGACCCAGTACTTC
CASSRGLGETQYF
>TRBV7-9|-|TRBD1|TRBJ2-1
TGTGCCAGCAGCCTACAGGGGTGGGCTGAGCAGTTCTTC
CASSLQGWAEQFF
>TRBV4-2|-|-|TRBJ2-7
TGTGCCAGCAGCCGTTCGGGGGAGTGGTCCTACGAGCAGTACTTC
CASSRSGEWSYEQYF
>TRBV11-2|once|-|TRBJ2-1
TGTGCCAGCAGCTTTCCGGGGTTTGAGCAGTTCTTC
CASSFPGFEQFF
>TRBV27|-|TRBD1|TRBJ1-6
TGTGCCAGCAGTCACCAGGGGGCTGGGAATTCACCCCTCCACTTT
CASSHQGAGNSPLHF
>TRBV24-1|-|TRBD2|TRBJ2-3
TGTGCCACCAGTGATCCCGAGCGGGGGGGAGGAGATACGCAGTATTTT
CATSDPERGGGDTQYF
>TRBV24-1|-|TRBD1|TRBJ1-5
TGTGCCACCAGTGATGGGACAGGGGGGCAGCCCCAGCATTTT
CATSDGTGGQPQHF
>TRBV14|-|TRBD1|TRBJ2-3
TGTGCCAGCAGCCGAACAGGGGCGACTAGCACAGATACGCAGTATTTT
CASSRTGATSTDTQYF
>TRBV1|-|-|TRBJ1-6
TGCACCAGCAGCCGCTTTGGGTGGGGGGGAGCTTCACCCCTCCACTTT
CTSSRFGWGGASPLHF
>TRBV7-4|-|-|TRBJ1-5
TGTGCCAGCAGCTTAGGCCCTCTCCAGGGCCCCAATCAGCCCCAGCATTTT
CASSLGPLQGPNQPQHF
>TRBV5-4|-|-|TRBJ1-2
TGTGCCAGCAGCACCGACAGCTATGGCTACACCTTC
CASSTDSYGYTF
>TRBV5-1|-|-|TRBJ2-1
TGCGCCAGCAGCCTGGGGCCAGGAAAACCCGACAATGAGCAGTTCTTC
CASSLGPGKPDNEQFF
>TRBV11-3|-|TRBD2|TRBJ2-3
TGTGCCAGCAGCTCCGTACCTAGCGGGGGAGCAGATACGCAGTATTTT
CASSSVPSGGADTQYF
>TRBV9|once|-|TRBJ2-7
TGTGCCAGCAGCGTCCTGGCTCAGGGGTTTGCCGAGCAGTACTTC
CASSVLAQGFAEQYF
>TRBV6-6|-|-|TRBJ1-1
TGTGCCAGCAGTTACGGACGGGAGGGCACTGAAGCTTTCTTT
CASSYGREGTEAFF
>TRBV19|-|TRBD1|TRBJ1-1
TGTGCCAGTACGAGGGGGCTGAACACTGAAGCTTTCTTT
CASTRGLNTEAFF
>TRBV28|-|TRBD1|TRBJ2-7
TGTGCCAGCAGTTACGGGACAGGGGGCTCCTACGAGCAGTACTTC
CASSYGTGGSYEQYF
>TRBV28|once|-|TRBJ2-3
TGTGCCAGCAATTTCCTAGGAGGTACAGATACGCAGTATTTT
CASNFLGGTDTQYF
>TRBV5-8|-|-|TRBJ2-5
TGTGCCAGCAGTCTGGTGGTAGTTGGAGAGACCCAGTACTTC
CASSLVVVGETQYF
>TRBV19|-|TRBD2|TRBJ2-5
TGTGCCAGTAGTATAGGTCTAGCGGGGGGGCCAGGCGAGACCCAGTACTTC
CASSIGLAGGPGETQYF
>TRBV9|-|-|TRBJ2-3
TGTGCCAGCAGCGTTGTTAGCCAGAGCACAGATACGCAGTATTTT
CASSVVSQSTDTQYF
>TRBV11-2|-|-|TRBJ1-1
TGTGCCAGCAGCTTAGCGGTGAACACTGAAGCTTTCTTT
CASSLAVNTEAFF
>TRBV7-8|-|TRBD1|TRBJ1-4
TGTGCCAGCAGCCGACCTATTTACCGGACAGGTGATCTTGAAAAACTGTTTTTT
CASSRPIYRTGDLEKLFF
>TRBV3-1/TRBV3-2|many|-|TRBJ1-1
TGTGCCAGCAGCCAAGAGACAGAGAACACTGAAGCTTTCTTT
CASSQETENTEAFF
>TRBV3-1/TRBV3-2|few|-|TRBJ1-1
TGTGCCAGCGTCGGGGGAACTGAAGCTTTCTTT
CASVGGTEAFF
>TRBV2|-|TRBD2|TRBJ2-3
TGTGCCAGCAGTGTGGCTAGCGGGGACACAGATACGCAGTATTTT
CASSVASGDTDTQYF
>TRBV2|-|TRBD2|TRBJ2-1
TGTGCCAGCAGTGCCCTAGCGGGGGGGCAGGATGAGCAGTTCTTC
CASSALAGGQDEQFF
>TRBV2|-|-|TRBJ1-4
TGTGCCAGCAGTGAAGAGGCAGCGGGTGAAAAACTGTTTTTT
CASSEEAAGEKLFF
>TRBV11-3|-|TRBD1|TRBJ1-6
TGTGCCAGCAGCTCCTGGACAGGGTATTCACCCCTCCACTTT
CASSSWTGYSPLHF
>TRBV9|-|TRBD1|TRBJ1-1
TGTGCCAGCAGCGCGAACCAGGGGGTAGGCACTGAAGCTTTCTTT
CASSANQGVGTEAFF
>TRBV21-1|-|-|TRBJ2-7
TGTGCCAGCAGCAAAAGCGGCAGGGGGAAATCCTACGAGCAGTACTTC
CASSKSGRGKSYEQYF
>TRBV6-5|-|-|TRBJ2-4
TGTGCCAGCAGCCAAGACAGGAGCCAAAACATTCAGTACTTC
CASSQDRSQNIQYF
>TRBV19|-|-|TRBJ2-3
TGTGCCAGTAGTCTCCGGGACACTACAGATACGCAGTATTTT
CASSLRDTTDTQYF
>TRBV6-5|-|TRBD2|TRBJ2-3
TGTGCCAGCAGCTCCGGACTAGCGGGCACAGATACGCAGTATTTT
CASSSGLAGTDTQYF
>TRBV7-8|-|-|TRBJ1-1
TGTGCCAGCAGCTTCTCGAGCTTAGTGGACACTGAAGCTTTCTTT
CASSFSSLVDTEAFF
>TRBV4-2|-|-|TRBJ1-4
TGTGCCAGCAGCCAAGACAGGGCCCGGGATGAAAAACTGTTTTTT
CASSQDRARDEKLFF
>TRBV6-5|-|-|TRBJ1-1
TGTGCCAGCAGTTACCGGGGGAGTTCGGGCACTGAAGCTTTCTTT
CASSYRGSSGTEAFF
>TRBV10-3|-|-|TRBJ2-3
TGTGCCATCTGGGGCGGGAAGGGCGGAGGGGGCACAGATACGCAGTATTTT
CAIWGGKGGGGTDTQYF
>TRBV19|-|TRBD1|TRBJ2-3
TGTGCCAGTACGGTTGGGACAGGGGGCGCAGATACGCAGTATTTT
CASTVGTGGADTQYF
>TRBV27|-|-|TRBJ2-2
TGTGCCAGCAGTACCCCGGGGTACACCGGGGAGCTGTTTTTT
CASSTPGYTGELFF
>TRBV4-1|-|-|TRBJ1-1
TGCGCCAGCAGCCAAGGGCGGGGCATTCGCTTGAACACTGAAGCTTTCTTT
CASSQGRGIRLNTEAFF
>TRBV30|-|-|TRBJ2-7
TGTGCCTGGGAAGATAGGACAGTGGCCTCCTACGAGCAGTACTTC
CAWEDRTVASYEQYF
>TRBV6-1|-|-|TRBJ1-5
TGTGCCAGCAAGCCTGGGGCCAGTGATTATCAGCCCCAGCATTTT
CASKPGASDYQPQHF
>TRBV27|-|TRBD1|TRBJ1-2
TGTGCCAGCAGTTTATCACAGTACAGGGGGCGCGTAGGCTACACCTTC
CASSLSQYRGRVGYTF
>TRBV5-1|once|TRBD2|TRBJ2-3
TGCGCCAGCAGCTCCTCCCGGGAGGAAGCGCAGTATTTT
CASSSSREEAQYF
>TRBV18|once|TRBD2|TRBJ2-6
TGTGCCAGCCGGGAGGGGCCCGAATACTCTGGGGCCAACGTCCTGACTTTC
CASREGPEYSGANVLTF
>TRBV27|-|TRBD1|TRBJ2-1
TGTGCCAGCAGTTCGGGACAGGGCCTCTACAATGAGCAGTTCTTC
CASSSGQGLYNEQFF
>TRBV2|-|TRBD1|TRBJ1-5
TGTGCCAGCAGCGCTGGACAGGGCGATCAGCCCCAGCATTTT
CASSAGQGDQPQHF
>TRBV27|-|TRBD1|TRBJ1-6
TGTGCCAGCAGCCCGAGGGGGACAGTTTCACCCCTCCACTTT
CASSPRGTVSPLHF
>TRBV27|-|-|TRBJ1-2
TGTGCCAGCTCATCCCGGACAGTCGGAGGCTACACCTTC
CASSSRTVGGYTF
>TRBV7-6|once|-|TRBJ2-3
TGTGCCAGCAGCCTGGTTTACAGGAGCACAGATACGCAGTATTTT
CASSLVYRSTDTQYF
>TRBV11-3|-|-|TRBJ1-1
TGTGCCAGCAGCCCCCGTGTCAGGGTGAACACTGAAGCTTTCTTT
CASSPRVRVNTEAFF
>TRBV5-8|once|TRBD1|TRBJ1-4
TGTGCCAGCAGCGAGGGGGCAGCCGGTAATGAAAAACTGTTTTTT
CASSEGAAGNEKLFF